Below are 19 T cell receptor beta chains sequenced from a single sample in a study of PD-1 blockade in classical Hodgkin lymphoma. The assay was immunoSEQ multiplex PCR, and TCRdb's table has in-frame clones only and misses some. In the table there are approximately 160,000 clones, about 81% of which are singletons. Brentuximab vedotin exposure varied among the patients, all of whom had relapsed after autologous stem cell transplantation. The material sequenced was peripheral blood mononuclear cells (PBMCs), taken before the second cycle of nivolumab. The receptor set was obtained from a human donor with classical Hodgkin lymphoma.

The chain combines TRBV6-5 with TRBJ1-1, with a possible D match to TRBD1 (5 bases). V was pared by 0 bases and J by 6 bases, with 11 bases between. The germline gives CDR1 MNHEY, CDR2 SVGAGI. The CDR3 has 14 amino acids. The CDR3: CASSYSGAVAEAFF. The CDR3 region has the DNA TGTGCCAGCAGTTACTCCGGGGCCGTAGCTGAAGCTTTCTTT.

The genes are TRBV29-1 and TRBJ2-1; D possibly corresponds to TRBD1 (5 bases). This CDR3 is 12 amino acids long. Germline loops: CDR1 SQVTM, CDR2 ANQGSEA. Trimming removed 4 bases at V and 9 bases at J, with 13 bases between. The CDR3: CSVAQGRVEQFF. CDR3 nucleotides: TGCAGCGTTGCGCAGGGAAGGGTTGAGCAGTTCTTC.

This clone showed up just a few times. CDR3 nucleotide sequence: TGTGCCAGCAGCCCAGCTTATAGCAATCAGCCCCAGCATTTT. Encoded protein: CASSPAYSNQPQHF. The rearrangement uses TRBV2 and TRBJ1-5; D is unresolved. With 6 bases removed from V and 0 bases from J, the gap between germline ends came to 9 bases. CDR3 length: 14 amino acids. The germline gives CDR1 SNHLY, CDR2 FYNNEI.

V gene TRBV2 combines with J gene TRBJ1-2; D ambiguous. V was shortened by 1 base and J by 2 bases, with 11 bases between the two germline ends. The CDR3 covers 15 residues. Germline loops: CDR1 SNHLY, CDR2 FYNNEI. CDR3 nucleotides: TGTGCCAGCAGTGAAGAGAGATTACCAAACTATGGCTACACCTTC. Protein product: CASSEERLPNYGYTF.

The V gene is TRBV28, the J gene TRBJ2-5; 7 bases map to TRBD1. Germline V lookup: CDR1 MDHEN, CDR2 SYDVKM. CDR3 length: 17 residues. The ends lost 6 bases at V and 1 base at J; junction bases unmatched: 14. The CDR3 here is CASSYPTGSGAQETQYF. Written as DNA, the CDR3 is TGTGCCAGCAGCTATCCGACAGGGTCTGGGGCCCAAGAGACCCAGTACTTC.

This clone showed up just once. This chain connects TRBV2 to TRBJ2-7; 14 positions match TRBD2. The CDR3 has 15 amino acids. J lost 7 bases, V lost 5 bases, and 7 bases had no gene match. Germline CDR1 SNHLY, CDR2 FYNNEI. The CDR3 sequence: CASSSTSGGAGEQYF. The CDR3 nucleotides are TGTGCCAGCAGTTCGACTAGCGGGGGGGCGGGTGAGCAGTACTTC.

The chain has TRBV19 and TRBJ1-6, with a tentative D call TRBD1 (6 bases). Germline CDR1 is LNHDA and CDR2 is SQIVND (reference sequence). The V gene lost 5 bases and the J gene lost 7 bases, with 18 bases spanning the gap. The CDR3 spans 16 residues. Written as DNA, the CDR3 is TGTGCCAGTAGTTATAACAGGGAATTAAGAAATTCACCCCTCCACTTT. Residues: CASSYNRELRNSPLHF.

This chain connects TRBV7-2 to TRBJ2-7, with D perhaps assigned TRBD1 or TRBD2 (6 bases each). V lost 4 bases and J lost 6, with 19 bases in between. The CDR3 runs 15 residues. Looked up from germline, CDR1 is SGHTA and CDR2 is FQGNSA. The CDR3 nucleotides are TGTGCCAGCAGCTCAACCTCAAAGGGGGGCGCCGAGCAGTACTTC. It encodes CASSSTSKGGAEQYF.

The chain has TRBV6-6 and TRBJ2-1; D may correspond to TRBD1 or TRBD2 (5 bases each). The length of the CDR3 is 13 residues. Germline V gene data show CDR1 as MNHNY and CDR2 as SVGAGI (reference sequence). V lost 7 bases to trimming and J lost 14 bases, with 21 bases between them. The CDR3 loop reads CASTTTGALLKFF. For the CDR3, the DNA is TGTGCCAGCACCACTACCGGGGCCCTACTGAAGTTCTTC.

This clone has a single count. The J gene is TRBJ2-7, the V gene TRBV6-5, with TRBD2 matching over 7 bases. J was trimmed by 0 bases and V by 0 bases; bases with no gene match: 5. This CDR3 contains 16 residues. From germline, CDR1 is MNHEY and CDR2 SVGAGI. The CDR3 sequence: CASSYSGGGSSYEQYF. The CDR3 nucleotides are TGTGCCAGCAGTTACTCAGGTGGCGGGAGCTCCTACGAGCAGTACTTC.

CDR3 amino acids: CASSEGRGWETQYF. The CDR3 DNA sequence: TGTGCCAGCAGTGAAGGCAGGGGATGGGAGACCCAGTACTTC. The chain has TRBV6-1 and TRBJ2-5, with D possibly matching TRBD1 (6 bases). The V gene's germline CDR1 is MNHNS and CDR2 SASEGT. This CDR3 has 14 residues. Between the trimmed V and J ends, which lost 1 base and 5 bases, there was a span of 11 bases.

The CDR3 bases are TGTGCCAGCAGTTACTCAGGGGGCCAGGAGCAGTACTTC. It encodes CASSYSGGQEQYF. The V gene is TRBV6-5, the J gene TRBJ2-7; TRBD1 agrees at 7 bases. The CDR3 spans 13 residues. The trim removed 0 bases at V and 7 bases at J, leaving 3 bases unmatched. Looked up from germline, CDR1 is MNHEY and CDR2 is SVGAGI.

The CDR3 loop is CASRFWTGGQNSPLHF. The CDR3 nucleotides are TGTGCCAGCCGGTTTTGGACAGGGGGCCAAAATTCACCCCTCCACTTT. The J gene is TRBJ1-6, the V gene TRBV7-2; 11 positions agree with TRBD1. The CDR3 covers 16 residues. Germline-derived CDR1 and CDR2 are SGHTA and FQGNSA. Trimming cost V 8 bases and J 7 bases; bases outside gene matches: 10.

The chain employs TRBV10-3 and TRBJ1-1; D is unclear. Germline CDR1 reads ENHRY; CDR2 reads SYGVKD. CDR3 length: 13 amino acids. Trimming left V 2 bases short and J 2 bases short, with 6 bases between. The CDR3 reads CAISEGVNTEAFF. The CDR3 DNA sequence: TGTGCCATCAGTGAGGGAGTCAACACTGAAGCTTTCTTT.

The V call is TRBV6-4, the J call TRBJ1-6; D unclear. In germline, CDR1 is MRHNA, CDR2 SNTAGT. This CDR3 has 13 residues. The germline V and J ends were trimmed by 4 bases and 6 bases, with 7 bases remaining between them. This CDR3 is CASSVGLNSPLHF. In DNA form, the CDR3 reads TGTGCCAGCAGTGTCGGACTTAATTCACCCCTCCACTTT.

The chain has TRBV28 and TRBJ1-2; maybe TRBD1 (5 bases). There are 14 residues in the CDR3. The germline V gene has CDR1 MDHEN and CDR2 SYDVKM. Deletions cut 6 bases from V and 8 bases from J, with 19 bases between. The CDR3 loop reads CASRPQGAREGYTF. DNA of the CDR3: TGTGCCAGCAGACCTCAAGGGGCACGGGAAGGCTACACCTTC.

A single count supports this clone. The chain employs TRBV6-1 and TRBJ2-7; D may be TRBD2 (6 bases). The CDR3 is 18 residues long. Trimming pared 4 bases from V and 5 bases from J, leaving 27 bases between. CDR1 and CDR2 (germline): MNHNS, SASEGT. The CDR3 sequence is CASSGGVGQRTSGHEQYF. In DNA, the CDR3 is TGTGCCAGCAGTGGGGGGGTAGGGCAGCGAACAAGCGGGCACGAGCAGTACTTC.

The V and J genes are TRBV19 and TRBJ2-7, with 8 positions matching TRBD1. Per the germline V gene, CDR1 is LNHDA and CDR2 is SQIVND (reference sequence). J gave up 3 bases and V 1 base, and 5 bases lay outside the gene matches. The CDR3 has 15 residues. This chain's CDR3 is CASSIAHRGDYEQYF. The CDR3, as DNA: TGTGCCAGTAGTATAGCGCACAGGGGGGACTACGAGCAGTACTTC.

CDR3 amino acids: CAWSATGLTEKLFF. The CDR3 coding sequence is TGTGCCTGGAGTGCGACAGGGCTAACTGAAAAACTGTTTTTT. V and J are TRBV30 and TRBJ1-4; 7 bases fit TRBD1. The CDR3 is 14 residues long. With 1 base clipped from V and 7 bases from J, the junction kept 6 bases outside the gene matches. Germline V gene data show CDR1 as GTSNPN and CDR2 as SVGIG (reference sequence).